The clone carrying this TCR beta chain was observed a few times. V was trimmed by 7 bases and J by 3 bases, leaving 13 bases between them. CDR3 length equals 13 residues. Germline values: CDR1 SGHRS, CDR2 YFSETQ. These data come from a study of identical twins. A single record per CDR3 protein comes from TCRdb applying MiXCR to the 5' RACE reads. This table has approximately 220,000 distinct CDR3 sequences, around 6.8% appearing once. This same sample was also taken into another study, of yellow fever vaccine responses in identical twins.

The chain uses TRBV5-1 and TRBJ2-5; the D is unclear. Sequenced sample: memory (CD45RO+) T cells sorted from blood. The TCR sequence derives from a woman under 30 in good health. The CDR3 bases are TGCGCCAGCCGGGTGGAGCCGGAAGAGACCCAGTACTTC. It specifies CASRVEPEETQYF.